This T cell receptor beta chain was identified in a study of CD8 T cells in ankylosing spondylitis. General observations from the study: A TCR beta motif made of under 10 highly homologous variants seemed typical of ankylosing spondylitis blood.

Using its own MiXCR run on the 5' RACE reads, TCRdb lists one record per CDR3 protein. The table has about 240,000 distinct CDR3 sequences, roughly 8.6% seen once; the top ten hold under 7.5%. About this clonotype itself: Its cognate antigen is unknown.

The CDR3 runs 16 residues. With 0 bases removed from V and 2 bases from J, the gap between germline ends came to 11 bases. The germline gives CDR1 LNHDA, CDR2 SQIVND (reference sequence). The sequence was collected from a male donor with ankylosing spondylitis or in good health (not recorded which). The sample consisted of blood, either unsorted or a sorted T cell fraction (not recorded which). The V call is TRBV19, the J call TRBJ1-5; a weak D match, TRBD1 (6 bases). The CDR3 sequence is CASSIEGPGGNQPQHF. The CDR3 DNA follows: TGTGCCAGTAGTATAGAGGGACCAGGGGGCAATCAGCCCCAGCATTTT.